The TCR beta chain described here comes from a study of breast tumors, draining lymph nodes, adjacent tissues. This clonotype appeared many times. Its antigen is still unknown. One entry per CDR3 protein, called by TCRdb with MiXCR from the multiplex PCR reads. The sample holds roughly 70,000 distinct CDR3 sequences, around two fifths seen once. Germline CDR1 and CDR2: MNHNS and SASEGT. The CDR3 runs to 13 residues. V was cut by 2 bases and J by 15 bases, with 17 bases left in between. Study results and caveats: Tumor TCR diversity was below lymph nodes but above nontumor tissue. That most tumor T cells come from lymph nodes remained unproven. Most tumor T cells seemingly derive from lymph node, then expand in tumor. Tumor and nontumor repertoires were significantly more similar in luminal-like than in basal-like breast cancer.

This clonotype was sampled from a female donor with breast cancer. Some clones in this sample may be carry-over from other donors' samples. V and J are TRBV6-1 and TRBJ2-1; D possibly corresponds to TRBD1 (6 bases). Sequencing was performed on breast tumor tissue. CDR3 sequence (DNA): TGTGCCAGCAGTGAACCAGAGAGACAGGCCCGGTTCTTC. It codes for CASSEPERQARFF.